This T cell receptor beta chain was identified during a study of shared clonotypes between healthy human individuals. Study-level points and caveats: Shared clonotypes across all four donors exceeded non-shared ones in generation probability.

Data came from immunoSEQ multiplex PCR; TCRdb stores just in-frame clones and leaves some out. The table includes some 630,000 clones, around 96% detected once. The V and J ends lost 0 bases and 4 bases respectively, with 7 bases between them. The length of the CDR3 is 13 residues. The germline V gene has CDR1 SGHNT and CDR2 YYREEE (reference sequence). Naive CD8 cells lacked CD45RO, underwent positive selection for CCR7 and left out terminally differentiated effector memory CD45RA+ cells. Note on this clone: Its antigen remains unknown. Other DNA sequences in this specimen translate into the identical CDR3.

The clonotype was recovered from a woman in her 30s in good health. Sequencing input: naive CD8+ T cells sorted from blood. The chain carries TRBV5-4 and TRBJ2-5; the D is unclear. The CDR3 DNA sequence: TGTGCCAGCAGCTTGGAGGTGTTAGAGACCCAGTACTTC. The encoded protein is CASSLEVLETQYF.